This passage covers 2 T cell receptor beta chains from one sample sequenced in a study of shared clonotypes between healthy human individuals. This table comes from immunoSEQ multiplex PCR, and its TCRdb copy is limited to in-frame clones, with some not included. The sample consists of over 1.5 million clones, 95% to 99% of them appearing once. The sample consisted of naive CD4+ T cells sorted from blood. Specified subset: CD45RA+ positively selected. The receptor set was obtained from a man in his thirties or forties in good health.

This clone was recorded only once. V and J are TRBV10-3 and TRBJ2-3; D ambiguous. The CDR3 totals 14 residues. The germline V gene has CDR1 ENHRY and CDR2 SYGVKD. V lost 3 bases to trimming and J lost 2 bases, with 9 bases between them. CDR3: CAISERRDTDTQYF. The DNA for the CDR3 is TGTGCCATCAGTGAAAGAAGAGACACAGATACGCAGTATTTT.

The chain recombines TRBV7-9 with TRBJ2-1; TRBD2 is a possible D gene (5 bases). The CDR3 spans 15 residues. Per the germline V gene, CDR1 is SEHNR and CDR2 is FQNEAQ (reference sequence). V was cut by 4 bases and J by 5 bases, with 15 bases left in between. CDR3 loop: CASSSLASPHNEQFF. CDR3 DNA sequence: TGTGCCAGCAGCTCCCTGGCTAGCCCCCACAATGAGCAGTTCTTC.